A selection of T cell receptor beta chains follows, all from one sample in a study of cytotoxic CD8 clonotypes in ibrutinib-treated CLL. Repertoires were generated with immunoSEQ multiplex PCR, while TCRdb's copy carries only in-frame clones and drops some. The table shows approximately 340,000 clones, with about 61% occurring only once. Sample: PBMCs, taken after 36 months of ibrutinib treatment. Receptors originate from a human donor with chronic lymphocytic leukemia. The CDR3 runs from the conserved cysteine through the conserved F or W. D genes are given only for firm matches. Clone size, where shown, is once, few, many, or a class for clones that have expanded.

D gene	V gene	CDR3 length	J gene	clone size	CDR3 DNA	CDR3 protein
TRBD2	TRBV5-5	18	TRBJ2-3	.	TGTGCCAGCAGCTGGGGATTATCGCTAGCGGATAGCACAGATACGCAGTATTTT	CASSWGLSLADSTDTQYF
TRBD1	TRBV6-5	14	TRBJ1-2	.	TGTGCCAGCAGTATAGCCGGGACAGGGTATGGCTACACCTTC	CASSIAGTGYGYTF
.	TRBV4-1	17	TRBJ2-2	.	TGCGCCAGCAGCCAAGAGCCGACAAGGGCCTACTCGGGGGAGCTGTTTTTT	CASSQEPTRAYSGELFF
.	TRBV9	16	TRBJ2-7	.	TGTGCCAGCAGCGTAGGCCCGGACTACGGAGACTACGAGCAGTACTTC	CASSVGPDYGDYEQYF
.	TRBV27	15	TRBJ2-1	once	TGTGCCAGCAGTTTAAAAGGCAGGGAAAGACTTCGGGAGTTCTTC	CASSLKGRERLREFF
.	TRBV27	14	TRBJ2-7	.	TGTGCCAGCAGTTTCCACCCTCTAGCTCCCGAGCAGTACTTC	CASSFHPLAPEQYF
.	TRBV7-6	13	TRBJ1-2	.	TGTGCCAGCAGCCCCGGAGAAGCTATCGGCTACACCTTC	CASSPGEAIGYTF
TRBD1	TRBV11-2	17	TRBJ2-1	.	TGTGCCAGCAGCTTATCCGGGACAGGGGGCTTCTACAATGAGCAGTTCTTC	CASSLSGTGGFYNEQFF
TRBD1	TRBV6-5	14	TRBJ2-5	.	TGTGCCAGCAGTTACTGGGGACAGGGTGAGACCCAGTACTTC	CASSYWGQGETQYF
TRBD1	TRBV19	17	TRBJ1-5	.	TGTGCCAGTAGTAAAGGGAGATACAGGGGCCCCAATCAGCCCCAGCATTTT	CASSKGRYRGPNQPQHF